This T cell receptor (beta chain) was documented in a study of blood T cell repertoires in COVID-19. Overall study context: The origin of the acute and convalescent COVID-19 samples was the United States, Italy and Spain.

In the original processing: Amplification of reference gene primers provided the estimated nucleated cell counts. Profiling relied on immunoSEQ multiplex PCR, and the TCRdb table lists in-frame clones only, not all of them. V and J calls and clone size are given by that table; D and trimming were obtained from the DNA. The sample includes about 220,000 clones, approximately 86% seen only once; the top ten take 3.5% to 4%. The CDR3 contains 15 residues. Germline assignment: CDR1 SNHLY and CDR2 FYNNEI. V lost 5 bases and J lost 7; bases outside the gene matches: 7. The receptor comes from a woman older than 75 with acute or convalescent COVID-19. J is TRBJ2-3 and V is TRBV2, with 12 bases matching TRBD1. Sample: peripheral blood. The CDR3 bases are TGTGCCAGCAGTCCTACGGGACAGGGGGCATATACGCAGTATTTT. Translating it yields CASSPTGQGAYTQYF. Supplemented by reference TRBV2 and TRBJ2-3, the full variable domain reads EPEVTQTPSHQVTQMGQEVILRCVPISNHLYFYWYRQILGQKVEFLVSFYNNEISEKSEIFDDQFSVERPDGSNFTLKIRSTKLEDSAMYFCASSPTGQGAYTQYFGPGTRLTVL.